These T cell receptor beta chains were read from a single sample in a study of T cell responses to AZD1222 COVID-19 vaccine. Clones were read by immunoSEQ multiplex PCR, and TCRdb kept only the in-frame ones, dropping some. The top ten clones hold approximately 3% of a sample with over 150,000 clones, about nine tenths of them seen once. The sample was peripheral blood, taken on day 0 of AZD1222 vaccination. These TCRs come from an adult in good health. Both conserved end residues are part of each CDR3. A D gene is named only where the DNA matches it firmly. The listing skips clone size in some rows; elsewhere it reads once, few, many or a size class.

17,-,TRBJ1-6,-,TRBV21-1,CASSRKVPSSYNSPLHF,TGTGCCAGCAGCCGCAAGGTGCCGAGCTCCTATAATTCACCCCTCCACTTT
16,-,TRBJ2-1,-,TRBV4-3,CASSQEGGAGGNEQFF,TGCGCCAGCAGCCAAGAGGGGGGTGCGGGCGGGAATGAGCAGTTCTTC
18,-,TRBJ2-7,-,TRBV5-1,CASSLGVFRTGESYEQYF,TGCGCCAGCAGCTTGGGGGTTTTTAGGACCGGCGAGTCCTACGAGCAGTACTTC
14,-,TRBJ2-3,once,TRBV11-2,CASSLNQNPDTQYF,TGTGCCAGCAGCTTGAATCAGAACCCAGATACGCAGTATTTT
14,-,TRBJ1-6,few,TRBV4-3,CASSQETMDSPLHF,TGCGCCAGCAGCCAAGAGACCATGGATTCACCCCTCCACTTT
15,-,TRBJ2-2,-,TRBV18,CASSPGKQDTGELFF,TGTGCCAGCTCACCTGGAAAACAGGACACCGGGGAGCTGTTTTTT
14,-,TRBJ1-5,-,TRBV7-3,CASSSVGDDQPQHF,TGTGCCAGCAGCTCCGTCGGGGATGATCAGCCCCAGCATTTT
15,-,TRBJ1-5,once,TRBV5-8,CASSLDSGLNQPQHF,TGTGCCAGCAGCTTGGATTCCGGCTTAAATCAGCCCCAGCATTTT
14,-,TRBJ2-7,-,TRBV6-5,CASTPGDTFYEQYF,TGTGCCAGCACTCCCGGAGACACCTTCTACGAGCAGTACTTC
17,-,TRBJ2-7,-,TRBV3-1/TRBV3-2,CASSKRTTGWSSYEQYF,TGTGCCAGCAGCAAAAGAACAACAGGGTGGAGCTCCTACGAGCAGTACTTC
14,TRBD1,TRBJ1-3,-,TRBV6-5,CASTTGGGGNTIYF,TGTGCCAGCACCACAGGGGGCGGAGGAAACACCATATATTTT
15,-,TRBJ1-4,-,TRBV14,CASSYLSGANEKLFF,TGTGCCAGCAGCTATCTCTCGGGGGCTAATGAAAAACTGTTTTTT
13,-,TRBJ1-1,-,TRBV10-3,CASDPGGNTEAFF,TGTGCCTCCGATCCGGGAGGGAACACTGAAGCTTTCTTT
16,TRBD2,TRBJ2-1,-,TRBV19,CASRRGGLATYNEQFF,TGTGCCAGTAGAAGAGGGGGACTAGCGACCTACAATGAGCAGTTCTTC
14,-,TRBJ2-1,-,TRBV19,CATRLAGGYNEQFF,TGTGCCACCCGGTTGGCAGGCGGCTACAATGAGCAGTTCTTC
13,-,TRBJ1-6,-,TRBV6-1,CASSEEANSPLHF,TGTGCCAGCAGTGAAGAGGCAAATTCACCCCTCCACTTT
15,-,TRBJ2-5,-,TRBV3-1/TRBV3-2,CASSLVPARQETQYF,TGTGCCAGCAGCCTTGTGCCAGCACGCCAAGAGACCCAGTACTTC
14,TRBD1,TRBJ2-1,-,TRBV19,CASSTGTGYNEQFF,TGTGCCAGTAGTACCGGGACAGGGTACAATGAGCAGTTCTTC
12,-,TRBJ2-2,-,TRBV15,CATSRDRGELFF,TGTGCCACCAGCAGAGATCGCGGGGAGCTGTTTTTT
15,TRBD1,TRBJ1-1,-,TRBV4-1,CASSQEGQLNTEAFF,TGCGCCAGCAGCCAGGAGGGACAGCTGAACACTGAAGCTTTCTTT
15,-,TRBJ1-3,few,TRBV5-4,CASSPGGDSGNTIYF,TGTGCCAGCAGCCCGGGGGGGGACTCTGGAAACACCATATATTTT
15,-,TRBJ1-3,-,TRBV19,CASSTGHQSGNTIYF,TGTGCCAGTAGTACGGGACATCAATCGGGAAACACCATATATTTT
17,TRBD2,TRBJ2-1,-,TRBV19,CASSTPPLAGAGDEQFF,TGTGCCAGTAGTACCCCTCCCCTAGCGGGGGCCGGGGATGAGCAGTTCTTC
13,-,TRBJ2-2,-,TRBV6-2/TRBV6-3,CASSPRGTGELFF,TGTGCCAGCAGCCCCCGTGGCACCGGGGAGCTGTTTTTT
12,-,TRBJ2-1,-,TRBV10-1,CASSDKNNEQFF,TGCGCCAGCAGTGACAAGAACAATGAGCAGTTCTTC
14,-,TRBJ1-1,-,TRBV7-2,CASSSFGHYTEAFF,TGTGCCAGCAGCTCTTTCGGACACTACACTGAAGCTTTCTTT
12,-,TRBJ1-2,-,TRBV12-3/TRBV12-4,CASSSQGYGYTF,TGTGCCAGCAGTTCACAGGGCTATGGCTACACCTTC
15,TRBD1,TRBJ1-1,-,TRBV3-1/TRBV3-2,CASSPLNRGRTEAFF,TGTGCCAGCAGCCCCTTGAACAGGGGGAGGACTGAAGCTTTCTTT
12,-,TRBJ2-5,once,TRBV12-5,CASGPGGETQYF,TGTGCTAGTGGTCCGGGCGGGGAGACCCAGTACTTC
13,-,TRBJ2-7,few,TRBV19,CASSIAVDSSAHF,TGTGCCAGTAGTATAGCGGTCGATTCGTCGGCGCACTTC
14,TRBD1,TRBJ1-6,-,TRBV7-3,CASSLQGGNSPLHF,TGTGCCAGCAGCTTACAGGGGGGGAATTCACCCCTCCACTTT
14,-,TRBJ1-1,-,TRBV7-9,CASSSRGEGTEAFF,TGTGCCAGCAGCTCCCGGGGGGAGGGAACTGAAGCTTTCTTT
17,TRBD2,TRBJ2-7,-,TRBV7-9,CASRRGTSGDSSYEQYF,TGTGCCAGCAGGCGTGGGACTAGCGGGGATAGCTCCTACGAGCAGTACTTC
15,-,TRBJ2-7,-,TRBV7-9,CASSLPGDPSYEQYF,TGTGCCAGCAGTTTACCAGGGGATCCATCCTACGAGCAGTACTTC
16,-,TRBJ2-1,-,TRBV27,CASTPSPTGPMNEQFF,TGTGCCAGCACTCCAAGTCCTACAGGGCCAATGAATGAGCAGTTCTTC
12,-,TRBJ1-2,-,TRBV5-1,CASRVDNYGYTF,TGCGCCAGCAGAGTGGATAACTATGGCTACACCTTC
15,TRBD2,TRBJ2-3,-,TRBV5-1,CASSLQRGSIDTQYF,TGCGCCAGCAGCTTACAGCGGGGTTCGATAGATACGCAGTATTTT
17,-,TRBJ2-6,-,TRBV5-1,CASSLRTTYTGANVLTF,TGCGCCAGCAGCTTAAGGACCACTTATACCGGGGCCAACGTCCTGACTTTC
14,TRBD1,TRBJ1-2,-,TRBV14,CASSRLGQDDGYTF,TGTGCCAGCAGCCGATTGGGACAGGATGATGGCTACACCTTC
15,-,TRBJ1-5,-,TRBV11-2,CASSLGRGDNQPQHF,TGTGCCAGCAGCTTAGGCAGGGGCGACAATCAGCCCCAGCATTTT
13,-,TRBJ2-1,-,TRBV5-4,CASSLSAAGEQFF,TGTGCCAGCAGCTTATCTGCGGCGGGGGAGCAGTTCTTC
14,-,TRBJ2-3,-,TRBV7-2,CASSLDSHTDTQYF,TGTGCCAGCAGCTTGGACAGTCACACAGATACGCAGTATTTT